A single sample is the source of the 32 T cell receptor beta chains below, sequenced in a study of blood T cell repertoires in COVID-19 (dated by TCRdb to the early 2020s). The method was the immunoSEQ multiplex PCR assay. The source is immuneACCESS, and TCRdb retained only in-frame sequences with V and J called. Part of the clones is not carried over; for the studies checked, unresolved V genes explain less than half of this, and the remainder is unexplained. In this sample the table shows roughly 250,000 clones, approximately 82% of which occur a single time. The ten largest account for around 1.9% of the sample. The sample comprised peripheral blood. The source is a woman over 75 with acute or convalescent COVID-19.

The J gene is TRBJ2-1, the V gene TRBV18; 9 bases agree with TRBD2. Losses at the gene ends were 0 bases for V and 9 bases for J; bases not matched to a gene: 9. Germline V lookup: CDR1 KGHSH, CDR2 LQKENI. The CDR3 is 16 residues long. The CDR3 sequence is CASSPPRLAGESEQFF. The CDR3 nucleotides are TGTGCCAGCTCACCACCGAGGTTAGCGGGAGAAAGTGAGCAGTTCTTC.

The chain joins TRBV6-5 to TRBJ2-7; 7 positions agree with TRBD2. This CDR3 comprises 14 residues. In germline, CDR1 is MNHEY, CDR2 SVGAGI. Unmatched junction bases numbered 11, after V lost 5 bases and J lost 7 bases. CDR3 amino acids: CASSPGEGINEQYF. DNA for the CDR3: TGTGCCAGCAGTCCGGGGGAGGGGATAAATGAGCAGTACTTC.

The chain carries TRBV10-3 and TRBJ1-6; 8 nucleotides align to TRBD1. Germline V gene data show CDR1 as ENHRY and CDR2 as SYGVKD. The CDR3 loop spans 15 amino acids. V lost 6 bases to trimming and J lost 7 bases; unmatched junction nucleotides: 8. As DNA, the CDR3 is TGTGCCATCAGAACGACAGGGGAGGGGAATTCACCCCTCCACTTT. It codes for CAIRTTGEGNSPLHF.

In this sample, this clone turned up once. This sequence joins TRBV7-8 and TRBJ1-2; TRBD1 is a possible D gene (6 bases). From germline, CDR1 is SGHVS and CDR2 FQNEAQ. Trimming removed 0 bases at V and 6 bases at J, with 11 bases between. The CDR3 extends over 14 amino acids. The CDR3 region has the DNA TGTGCCAGCAGCTTAGCTTCACAGGGAGATGGCTACACCTTC. Its translation is CASSLASQGDGYTF.

This clone was counted between two and nine times. This chain joins TRBV7-9 and TRBJ2-1; 11 nucleotides agree with TRBD2. V dropped 5 bases and J dropped 10; count of bases not matched to a gene: 22. The CDR3 sequence is 19 residues long. CDR1 is SEHNR and CDR2 is FQNEAQ in the germline V gene (reference sequence). The CDR3: CASSQELAGDPHRKVEQFF. The CDR3 bases are TGTGCCAGCAGCCAGGAACTAGCGGGGGATCCCCATCGTAAGGTGGAGCAGTTCTTC.

The V gene is TRBV20-1, the J gene TRBJ2-7, with no clear D. The CDR3 spans 11 residues. Trimming cost V 4 bases and J 3 bases, with 7 bases left between them. Per germline, CDR1 DFQATT and CDR2 SNEGSKA (reference sequence). In DNA, the CDR3 is TGCAGTGCTACCCAGGACTACGAGCAGTACTTC. This encodes CSATQDYEQYF.

The chain uses TRBV6-5 and TRBJ2-7; TRBD2 is a possible D gene (5 bases). Trimming removed 4 bases at V and 6 bases at J, with 19 bases between. Germline loops: CDR1 MNHEY, CDR2 SVGAGI. CDR3 length: 15 residues. This chain's CDR3 is CASSSERKLRSEQYF. Here the CDR3 DNA reads TGTGCCAGCAGTTCCGAGCGGAAGCTCCGGTCCGAGCAGTACTTC.

As for this clone: An end of the junction does not agree with germline; a read error may underlie this. V usage is TRBV5-5 and J usage is TRBJ2-7; the match to TRBD1 covers 7 bases. CDR3 length equals 16 residues. The germline V gene encodes CDR1 SGHKS and CDR2 YYEKEE (reference sequence). CDR3 coding DNA: TGTGCCAGCAGTGACAACAGGGCGAAGGGGGCCTACGTGCAGTACTTC. Residues: CASSDNRAKGAYVQYF.

The chain uses TRBV11-3 and TRBJ1-1, with TRBD1 as a possible D gene (6 bases). Germline CDR1 SGHNT, CDR2 YENEEA. This CDR3 has 16 amino acids. The ends were cut back, 2 bases at V and 7 bases at J, with 20 bases in the middle. In nucleotides, the CDR3 is TGTGCCAGCAGCTTAACAATCTTGGGGGCTCAGAGTGAAGCTTTCTTT. This encodes CASSLTILGAQSEAFF. Based on the CDR3 plus reference TRBV11-3 and TRBJ1-1, the full variable domain is EAGVVQSPRYKIIEKKQPVAFWCNPISGHNTLYWYLQNLGQGPELLIRYENEEAVDDSQLPKDRFSAERLKGVDSTLKIQPAELGDSAVYLCASSLTILGAQSEAFFGQGTRLTVV.

In this sample, this clone turned up once. The genes are TRBV6-1 and TRBJ2-2, with D tentatively TRBD1 (6 bases). The CDR3 runs 17 residues. V shed 4 bases and J shed 1 base, with 16 bases lying between them. Per the germline V gene, CDR1 is MNHNS and CDR2 is SASEGT. In nucleotides, the CDR3 is TGTGCCAGCAGTGTAAACAGACAGGCCCTGAACACCGGGGAGCTGTTTTTT. Translating it yields CASSVNRQALNTGELFF.

V is TRBV5-1 and J is TRBJ1-1, with 10 bases matching TRBD1. CDR1 and CDR2 (germline): SGHRS, YFSETQ. The CDR3 runs to 15 residues. V lost 4 bases, J lost 10 bases, and 13 bases stayed unmatched. CDR3 protein: CASSLQTGGDGRAFF. As DNA, the CDR3 is TGCGCCAGCAGCCTACAGACAGGGGGCGATGGAAGAGCTTTCTTT. Complete variable domain (other parts from reference TRBV5-1 and TRBJ1-1): KAGVTQTPRYLIKTRGQQVTLSCSPISGHRSVSWYQQTPGQGLQFLFEYFSETQRNKGNFPGRFSGRQFSNSRSEMNVSTLELGDSALYLCASSLQTGGDGRAFFGQGTRLTVV.

The chain is built from TRBV7-2 and TRBJ2-5; tentatively, D is TRBD2 (6 bases). CDR3 length equals 14 residues. The V end was cut by 5 bases, the J end by 2 bases, with 12 bases between. Per germline, CDR1 SGHTA and CDR2 FQGNSA. CDR3 sequence (DNA): TGTGCCAGCAGCCACGGACTAAGACAAGAGACCCAGTACTTC. This sequence encodes CASSHGLRQETQYF. The variable domain in full, completed from reference TRBV7-2 and TRBJ2-5, reads GAGVSQSPSNKVTEKGKDVELRCDPISGHTALYWYRQSLGQGLEFLIYFQGNSAPDKSGLPSDRFSAERTGGSVSTLTIQRTQQEDSAVYLCASSHGLRQETQYFGPGTRLLVL.

In this sample, this clone turned up once. The identical CDR3 is also encoded by other nucleotide sequences in the sample. The genes are TRBV19 and TRBJ2-7, with TRBD2 matching 8 bases. V dropped 8 bases and J dropped 3; count of bases not matched to a gene: 6. Germline V gene sequence: CDR1 LNHDA, CDR2 SQIVND (reference sequence). This CDR3 spans 13 amino acids. DNA of the CDR3: TGTGCCAGTCGTTCGGGAGGGGGCTACGAGCAGTACTTC. Its translation: CASRSGGGYEQYF.

The V gene is TRBV18, the J gene TRBJ1-1, with 8 bases that match TRBD1. Per the germline V gene, CDR1 is KGHSH and CDR2 is LQKENI. Unmatched junction bases numbered 6, after V lost 4 bases and J lost 5 bases. The length of the CDR3 is 14 residues. The CDR3 bases are TGTGCCAGCTCACGGGGGACAGGTGGGACTGAAGCTTTCTTT. It specifies CASSRGTGGTEAFF.

This clone was found a few times. The chain has TRBV7-9 and TRBJ2-3; 12 positions match TRBD2. Germline V gives CDR1 SEHNR, CDR2 FQNEAQ (reference sequence). CDR3 length equals 16 residues. With 5 bases clipped from V and 5 bases from J, the junction kept 8 bases outside the gene matches. The CDR3 DNA reads as TGTGCCAGCAGCCAACGACTAGCGGGGGACAGAGATACGCAGTATTTT. Translation gives CASSQRLAGDRDTQYF.

The V and J genes are TRBV6-5 and TRBJ2-1; the D gene is possibly TRBD2 (6 bases). V shed 6 bases and J shed 7 bases, with 16 bases lying between them. The V gene's germline CDR1 is MNHEY and CDR2 SVGAGI. This CDR3 is 14 amino acids long. In nucleotides, the CDR3 is TGTGCCAGCAGAGCGGGCTTTACGGGAAATGAGCAGTTCTTC. It translates to CASRAGFTGNEQFF.

The sample holds one count of this clone. The rearrangement joins TRBV7-9 to TRBJ2-1; 7 nucleotides line up with TRBD2. The V gene end was trimmed by 0 bases and the J gene end by 2 bases; junction bases not matched to a gene: 4. In germline, CDR1 is SEHNR, CDR2 FQNEAQ (reference sequence). This CDR3 spans 16 amino acids. The CDR3 DNA sequence: TGTGCCAGCAGCTTAGCCGGGGGGTTGCCCTACAATGAGCAGTTCTTC. Translation gives CASSLAGGLPYNEQFF.

The chain is built from TRBV7-9 and TRBJ1-2, with D possibly TRBD1 on 6 matching bases. This CDR3 has 14 amino acids. In germline, CDR1 is SEHNR, CDR2 FQNEAQ (reference sequence). Deletions cut 5 bases from V and 4 bases from J, with 14 bases between. The CDR3 DNA reads TGTGCCAGCAGCCCAAGGGCAGGGGTCTATGGCTACACCTTC. As protein: CASSPRAGVYGYTF.

Here the CDR3 reads CASSPRPGQGHEQYF. The DNA of the CDR3 is TGTGCCAGCAGCCCACGCCCGGGACAGGGACACGAGCAGTACTTC. This rearrangement joins TRBV7-9 to TRBJ2-7; 9 nucleotides align to TRBD1. The CDR3 totals 15 residues. V trimming: 5 bases; J trimming: 5 bases; junction bases outside the gene matches: 10. Germline V gene data show CDR1 as SEHNR and CDR2 as FQNEAQ (reference sequence).

A single count supports this clone. The chain employs TRBV5-1 and TRBJ2-1; 11 bases are shared with TRBD2. V dropped 5 bases and J dropped 9; count of bases not matched to a gene: 19. The V gene's germline CDR1 is SGHRS and CDR2 YFSETQ. The CDR3 totals 18 residues. CDR3 DNA sequence: TGCGCCAGCAGTACGGGACAGGTAGCGGGAGGGGGGATCGGTGAGCAGTTCTTC. It codes for CASSTGQVAGGGIGEQFF.

This clone was recorded once. V and J are TRBV11-1 and TRBJ2-7; tentative D call: TRBD1 (5 bases). Trimming removed 2 bases at V and 3 bases at J, with 14 bases between. The CDR3 is made up of 15 amino acids. CDR1 and CDR2 (germline): SGHAT, FQDESV (reference sequence). CDR3 sequence reads: CASSLLPDTNYEQYF. The DNA for the CDR3 is TGTGCCAGCAGCTTACTCCCGGACACCAACTACGAGCAGTACTTC. Using reference TRBV11-1 and TRBJ2-7 for the parts outside the CDR3, the full variable domain is EAEVAQSPRYKITEKSQAVAFWCDPISGHATLYWYRQILGQGPELLVQFQDESVVDDSQLPKDRFSAERLKGVDSTLKIQPAELGDSAMYLCASSLLPDTNYEQYFGPGTRLTVT.

The chain recombines TRBV7-9 with TRBJ1-1; tentatively, D is TRBD1 (5 bases). From germline, CDR1 is SEHNR and CDR2 FQNEAQ (reference sequence). This CDR3 region has 13 residues. V was trimmed by 3 bases and J by 6 bases, leaving 11 bases between them. CDR3 nucleotide sequence: TGTGCCAGCAGCTTCGGGGGGATCGCTGAAGCTTTCTTT. Protein product: CASSFGGIAEAFF. Using reference TRBV7-9 and TRBJ1-1 for the parts outside the CDR3, the full variable domain is DTGVSQNPRHKITKRGQNVTFRCDPISEHNRLYWYRQTLGQGPEFLTYFQNEAQLEKSRLLSDRFSAERPKGSFSTLEIQRTEQGDSAMYLCASSFGGIAEAFFGQGTRLTVV.

Only one count was recorded for this clone. The chain has TRBV20-1 and TRBJ1-5, with TRBD1 matching over 10 bases. This CDR3 has 13 amino acids. J gave up 5 bases and V 5 bases, and 3 bases lay outside the gene matches. The V gene's germline CDR1 is DFQATT and CDR2 SNEGSKA (reference sequence). In nucleotides, the CDR3 is TGCAGTGCTGGTGGACAGGGGGATCAGCCCCAGCATTTT. It translates to CSAGGQGDQPQHF.

This sequence joins TRBV2 and TRBJ2-2; a weak D match, TRBD2 (6 bases). CDR3 length equals 15 residues. Germline loops: CDR1 SNHLY, CDR2 FYNNEI. The V end was cut by 7 bases, the J end by 0 bases, with 12 bases between. In nucleotides, the CDR3 is TGTGCCAGCAAAAGCTGGAGGGCGAACACCGGGGAGCTGTTTTTT. It translates to CASKSWRANTGELFF.

The V gene is TRBV7-6, the J gene TRBJ2-1; D is perhaps TRBD1 (6 bases). CDR1 is SGHVS, CDR2 FNYEAQ, per germline. The CDR3 length is 15 residues. Trimming removed 5 bases at V and 0 bases at J, with 11 bases between. The CDR3: CASSHRQDSYNEQFF. In nucleotides, the CDR3 is TGTGCCAGCAGCCACAGACAGGACTCCTACAATGAGCAGTTCTTC.

This chain joins TRBV7-2 and TRBJ2-3; 8 bases fit TRBD1. The V gene's germline CDR1 is SGHTA and CDR2 FQGNSA. The V segment lost 5 bases and the J segment 2 bases; nucleotides outside the gene matches: 6. CDR3 size: 15 residues. The CDR3 DNA is TGTGCCAGCAGCAACGACAGGGGTTCCACAGATACGCAGTATTTT. Amino acids: CASSNDRGSTDTQYF.

The chain recombines TRBV20-1 with TRBJ2-5, with D possibly being TRBD1 (5 bases). V was trimmed by 5 bases and J by 5 bases, leaving 6 bases between them. Per the germline V gene, CDR1 is DFQATT and CDR2 is SNEGSKA (reference sequence). The CDR3 consists of 10 residues. This chain's CDR3 is CSAQGETQYF. CDR3 in DNA: TGCAGTGCTCAGGGTGAGACCCAGTACTTC.

The rearrangement links TRBV18 to TRBJ1-4; D gene ambiguous. V lost 5 bases, J lost 4 bases, and 14 bases lay in between. CDR1 is KGHSH and CDR2 is LQKENI in the germline V gene. The CDR3 spans 15 residues. The DNA of the CDR3 is TGTGCCAGCTCAGCGATGTTGGGCCTTAATGAAAAACTGTTTTTT. It codes for CASSAMLGLNEKLFF.

The chain employs TRBV6-5 and TRBJ2-1; TRBD1 aligns across 7 bases. The junction had 13 bases not matched to a gene; V was cut back by 7 bases and J by 10 bases. The germline V gene encodes CDR1 MNHEY and CDR2 SVGAGI. The CDR3 runs 14 residues. CDR3 loop: CASTPERGLQEQFF. Here the CDR3 DNA reads TGTGCCAGCACCCCTGAGAGGGGGCTTCAAGAGCAGTTCTTC.

This chain connects TRBV7-2 to TRBJ1-2; no firm D call. The CDR3 runs 14 residues. The ends were cut back, 1 base at V and 2 bases at J, with 8 bases in the middle. Germline V CDR1 and CDR2: SGHTA, FQGNSA. CDR3 sequence reads: CASSLGRGNYGYTF. Here the CDR3 DNA reads TGTGCCAGCAGCTTAGGTCGCGGGAACTATGGCTACACCTTC.

This chain joins TRBV12-5 and TRBJ1-1, with TRBD1 matching over 8 bases. This CDR3 has 13 residues. Germline V gene data show CDR1 as LGHNT and CDR2 as FRNRAP. The trim removed 1 base at V and 5 bases at J, leaving 0 bases unmatched. In DNA, the CDR3 is TGTGCTAGTGGTTTGGACAGGGGGACTGAAGCTTTCTTT. This gives the protein CASGLDRGTEAFF.

This clone turned up a few times. The V gene is TRBV27, the J gene TRBJ2-1; a possible D gene is TRBD2 (5 bases). The CDR3 contains 16 residues. Trimming pared 3 bases from V and 5 bases from J, leaving 17 bases between. Per germline, CDR1 MNHEY and CDR2 SMNVEV (reference sequence). The chain's CDR3 is CASSFSYTRIDNEQFF. In nucleotides, the CDR3 is TGTGCCAGCAGTTTTTCCTATACTAGAATCGACAATGAGCAGTTCTTC.